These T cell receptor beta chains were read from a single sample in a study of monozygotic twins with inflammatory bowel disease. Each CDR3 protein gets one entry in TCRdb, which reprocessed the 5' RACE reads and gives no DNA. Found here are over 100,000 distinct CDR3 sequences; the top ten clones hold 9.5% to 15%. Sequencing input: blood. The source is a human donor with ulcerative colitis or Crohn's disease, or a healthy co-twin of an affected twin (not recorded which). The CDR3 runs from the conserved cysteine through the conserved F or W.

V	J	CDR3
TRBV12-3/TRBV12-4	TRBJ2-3	CASSLGGGGADTQYF
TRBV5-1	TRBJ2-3	CASSGVGADTQYF
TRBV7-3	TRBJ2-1	CASSLRRGGHPEQFF
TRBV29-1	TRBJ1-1	CSVSTGTENTEAFF
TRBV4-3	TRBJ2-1	CASSPGAASNEQFF
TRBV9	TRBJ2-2	CASSIAGQGGNTGELFF
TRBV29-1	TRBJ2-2	CSVEDRAPGELFF
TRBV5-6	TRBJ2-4	CASSFREVTFKNIQYF
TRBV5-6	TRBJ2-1	CASSFSAGTSGPSGWYNEQFF
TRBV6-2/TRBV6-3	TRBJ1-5	CASSQQGDGNQPQHF
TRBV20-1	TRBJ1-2	CSAVDTGNNYGYTF
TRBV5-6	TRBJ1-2	CASSLPGQAVYTF
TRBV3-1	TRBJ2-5	CASSPETGGTETQYF
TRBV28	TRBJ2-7	CASRRLREQYF
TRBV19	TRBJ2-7	CASSVDRPYEQYF
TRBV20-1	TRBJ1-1	CSAKVIRQGTEAFF
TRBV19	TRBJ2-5	CASRVTGSQETQYF
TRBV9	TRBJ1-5	CASSPTESWNQPQHF
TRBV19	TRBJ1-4	CASSLRTGTDEKLFF
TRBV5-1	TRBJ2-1	CASSLRDANYNEQFF
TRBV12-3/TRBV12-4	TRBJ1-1	CASSLAGGSIEAFF
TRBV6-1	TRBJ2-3	CASSPWGWGRGTDTQYF
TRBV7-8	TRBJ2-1	CASSLFQKTYNEQFF
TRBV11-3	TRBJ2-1	CASSLSPEREGQNEQFF
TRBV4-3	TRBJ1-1	CASSQDWRGGTEAFF
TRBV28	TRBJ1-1	CASSSGETEAFF
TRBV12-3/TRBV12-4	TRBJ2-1	CASSLVVAGQFF
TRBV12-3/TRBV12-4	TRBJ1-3	CAILGIRSGNTIYF
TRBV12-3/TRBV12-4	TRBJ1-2	CASRWTGGDGSDYGYTF
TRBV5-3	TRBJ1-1	CARSWDTTGLNTEAFF
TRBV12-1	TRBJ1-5	CASISQGACNQPQHF
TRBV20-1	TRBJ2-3	CSASDSGQGSTDTQYF
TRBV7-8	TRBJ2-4	CASSLGESKNIQYF
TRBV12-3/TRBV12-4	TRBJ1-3	CASNRQEESGNTIYF
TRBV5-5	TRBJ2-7	CASSFRGNYEQYF